This entry features one T cell receptor (beta chain) sequence. Antigen unknown. Germline-derived CDR1 and CDR2 are DFQATT and SNEGSKA (reference sequence). There are 16 residues in the CDR3. V shed 0 bases and J shed 0 bases, with 14 bases lying between them. For the second PCR, which ran for roughly 6 to 12 cycles, a sample-barcoded 5' primer and a J-beta primer mix were used. TCRdb called the 5' RACE reads again in MiXCR, with one record for every CDR3 protein. The sample gives some 800,000 distinct CDR3 sequences, roughly 25% of which show up once; roughly 3.5% is in the top ten. This sample stems from a study of blood T cells in healthy people across ages. Study results and limitations: The recorded TCR beta diversity per million T cells decreased in a roughly linear manner with age. Any conclusive comparison of naive versus antigen-experienced cells was prevented by using unsorted PBMCs.

These data also featured in a second study, about T cells of mothers and their children. As that report states: Using approximately 1.5 ug per 15 ul, all extracted RNA underwent cDNA synthesis.

The sequencing sample was made of blood. The TCR was taken from a boy younger than 18 in good health. This chain joins TRBV20-1 and TRBJ1-2; D gene ambiguous. CDR3 nucleotides: TGCAGTGCTAGAGATCATCGCCAACTTCCTAACTATGGCTACACCTTC. Its protein product is CSARDHRQLPNYGYTF.